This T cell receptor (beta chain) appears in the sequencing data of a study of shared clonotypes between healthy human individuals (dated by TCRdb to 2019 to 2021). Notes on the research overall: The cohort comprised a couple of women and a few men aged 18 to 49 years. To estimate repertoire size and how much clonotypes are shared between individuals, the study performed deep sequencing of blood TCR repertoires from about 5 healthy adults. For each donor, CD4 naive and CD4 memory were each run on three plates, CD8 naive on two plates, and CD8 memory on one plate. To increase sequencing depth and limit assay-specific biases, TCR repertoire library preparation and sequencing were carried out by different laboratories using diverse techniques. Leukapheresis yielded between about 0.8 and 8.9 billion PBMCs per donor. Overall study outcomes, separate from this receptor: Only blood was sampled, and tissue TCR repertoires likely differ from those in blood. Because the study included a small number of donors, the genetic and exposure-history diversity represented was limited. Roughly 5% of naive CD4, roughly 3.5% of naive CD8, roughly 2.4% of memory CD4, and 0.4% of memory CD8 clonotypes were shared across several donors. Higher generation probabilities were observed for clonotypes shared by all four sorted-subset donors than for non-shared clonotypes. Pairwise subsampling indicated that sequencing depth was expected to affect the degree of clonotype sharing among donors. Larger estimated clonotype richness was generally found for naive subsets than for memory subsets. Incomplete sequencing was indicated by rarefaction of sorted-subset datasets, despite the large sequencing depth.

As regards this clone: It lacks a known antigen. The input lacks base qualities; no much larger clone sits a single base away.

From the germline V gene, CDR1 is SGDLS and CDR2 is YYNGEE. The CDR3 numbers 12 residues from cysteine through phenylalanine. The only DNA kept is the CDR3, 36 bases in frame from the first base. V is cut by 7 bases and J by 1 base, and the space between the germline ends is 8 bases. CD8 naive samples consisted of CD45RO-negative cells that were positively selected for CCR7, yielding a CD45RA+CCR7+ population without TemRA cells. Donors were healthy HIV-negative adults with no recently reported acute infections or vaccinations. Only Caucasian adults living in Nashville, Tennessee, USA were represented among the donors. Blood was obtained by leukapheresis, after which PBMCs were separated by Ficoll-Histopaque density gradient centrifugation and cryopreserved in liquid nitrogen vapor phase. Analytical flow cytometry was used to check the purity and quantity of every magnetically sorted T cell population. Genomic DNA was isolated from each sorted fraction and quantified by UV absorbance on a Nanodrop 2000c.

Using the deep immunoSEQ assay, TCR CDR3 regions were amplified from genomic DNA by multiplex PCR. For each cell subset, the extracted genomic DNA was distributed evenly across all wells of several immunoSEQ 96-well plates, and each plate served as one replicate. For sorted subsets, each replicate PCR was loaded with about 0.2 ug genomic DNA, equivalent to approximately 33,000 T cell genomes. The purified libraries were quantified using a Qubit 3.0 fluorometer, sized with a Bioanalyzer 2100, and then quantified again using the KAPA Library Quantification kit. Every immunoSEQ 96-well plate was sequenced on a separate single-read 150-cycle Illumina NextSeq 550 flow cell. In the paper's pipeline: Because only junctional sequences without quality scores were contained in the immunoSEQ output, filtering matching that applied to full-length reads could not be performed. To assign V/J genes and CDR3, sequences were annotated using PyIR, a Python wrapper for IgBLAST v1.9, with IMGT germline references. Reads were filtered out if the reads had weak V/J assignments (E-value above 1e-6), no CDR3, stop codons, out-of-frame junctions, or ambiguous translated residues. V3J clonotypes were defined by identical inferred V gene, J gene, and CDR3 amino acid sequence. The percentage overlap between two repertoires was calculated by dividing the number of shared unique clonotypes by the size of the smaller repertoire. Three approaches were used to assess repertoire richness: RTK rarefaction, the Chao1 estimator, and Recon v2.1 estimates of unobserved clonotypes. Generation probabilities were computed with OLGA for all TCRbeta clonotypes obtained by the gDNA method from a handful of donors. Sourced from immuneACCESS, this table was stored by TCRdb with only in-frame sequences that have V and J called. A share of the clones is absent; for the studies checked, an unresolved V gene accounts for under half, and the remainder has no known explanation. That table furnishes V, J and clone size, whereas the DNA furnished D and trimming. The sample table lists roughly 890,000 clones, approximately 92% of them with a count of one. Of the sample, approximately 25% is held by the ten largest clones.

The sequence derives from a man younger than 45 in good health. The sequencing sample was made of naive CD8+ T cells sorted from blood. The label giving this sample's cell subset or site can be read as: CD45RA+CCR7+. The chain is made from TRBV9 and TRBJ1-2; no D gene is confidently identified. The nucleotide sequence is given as TGTGCCAGCCATCGTTATAACTATGGCTACACCTTC. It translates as CASHRYNYGYTF.